This T cell receptor (beta chain) was sequenced for a study of CD8 T cells in ankylosing spondylitis (dated by TCRdb to 2016 to 2017). Regarding the study in general: To find TCR variants linked to disease, the study profiled T cell receptor beta repertoires in ankylosing spondylitis patients and healthy donors. Peripheral blood samples were taken, and synovial fluid was additionally collected from ankylosing spondylitis patients. In total, the full study cohort was made up of some 100 healthy donors and 20 to 25 ankylosing spondylitis patients. Findings and caveats that apply to the study as a whole: Significant enrichment of the disease-linked clones was reported in matched synovial fluid samples from ankylosing spondylitis patients. The disease-linked clones showed a CD8+ phenotype and occurred at relatively low frequencies in peripheral blood. Some motif variants had previously been reported in the synovial fluid and blood of reactive arthritis patients, which suggests shared mechanisms of disease initiation. Blood from ankylosing spondylitis patients appeared to be characterized by a TCR beta motif composed of eight highly homologous amino acid variants.

The CDR3, cysteine through phenylalanine, is 12 amino acids long. CDR3 DNA only is kept here, 36 bases in frame from base 1. Trimming at the junction amounts to 3 bases on V and 7 bases on J, and the germline ends lie 7 bases apart. Via the germline V gene (reference sequence), CDR1 is LNHNV and CDR2 YYDKDF. This clonotype was observed many times. Its antigen remains unidentified. Base qualities were left out, and no much larger clone turns up one base away. Sequencing took place on an Illumina HiSeq 2500. TCR beta libraries were prepared by quantitative 5'-RACE with molecular barcodes. The published analysis was carried out like this. Disease-linked TCR variants were identified with a new computational method built on a probabilistic model of VDJ rearrangement. In-frame beta chains were kept once TCRdb had trimmed the public reads at Q25 with fastp and called clones with MiXCR. Each CDR3 protein gets just one entry, which takes the most common genes and DNA from the rows behind it. These V and J calls rely on TCRdb rather than the paper's analysis. The sample data list roughly 90,000 distinct CDR3 sequences, and about 7.7% of these were observed just once. The ten largest account for nearly 10% of the sample.

The clonotype originates from a male donor with ankylosing spondylitis or in good health (not recorded which). Sequenced material: blood, either unsorted or a sorted T cell fraction (not recorded which). This sequence uses TRBV15 and TRBJ2-1, with TRBD1 as a weak D call on 5 bases. CDR3 region: CATSRQGNEQFF. The DNA reads TGTGCCACCAGCAGGCAGGGAAATGAGCAGTTCTTC.